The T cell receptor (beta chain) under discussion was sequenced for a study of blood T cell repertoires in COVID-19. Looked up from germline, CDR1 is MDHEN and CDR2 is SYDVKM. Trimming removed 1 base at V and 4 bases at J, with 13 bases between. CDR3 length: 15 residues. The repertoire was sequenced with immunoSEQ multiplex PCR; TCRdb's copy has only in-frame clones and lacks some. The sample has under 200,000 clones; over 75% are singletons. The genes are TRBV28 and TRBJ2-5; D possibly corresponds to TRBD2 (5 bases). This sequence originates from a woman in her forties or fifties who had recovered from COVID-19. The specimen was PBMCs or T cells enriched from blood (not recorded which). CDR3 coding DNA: TGTGCCAGCAGTTTATATAGCGCACTTGGAGAGACCCAGTACTTC. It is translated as CASSLYSALGETQYF.